Each of the 29 T cell receptor beta chains below was sequenced from the same sample in a study of blood T cell repertoires in COVID-19. Clones were read by immunoSEQ multiplex PCR, and TCRdb kept only the in-frame ones, dropping some. Among roughly 300,000 clones, approximately 91% were seen once, and the ten largest hold 2.2%. The specimen sequenced was peripheral blood. All receptors come from a woman in her 30s with COVID-19, enrolled during active disease.

The chain links TRBV30 to TRBJ1-2; D possibly corresponds to TRBD1 (6 bases). V lost 1 base and J 2 bases, leaving 11 bases between the germline ends. Germline CDR1 and CDR2: GTSNPN and SVGIG (reference sequence). This CDR3 spans 14 amino acids. CDR3 in amino acids: CAWSEGEANYGYTF. In nucleotides, the CDR3 is TGTGCCTGGAGTGAGGGGGAAGCCAACTATGGCTACACCTTC. Filled out from reference TRBV30 and TRBJ1-2, the complete variable domain reads SQTIHQWPATLVQPVGSPLSLECTVEGTSNPNLYWYRQAAGRGLQLLFYSVGIGQISSEVPQNLSASRPQDRQFILSSKKLLLSDSGFYLCAWSEGEANYGYTFGSGTRLTVV.

The genes are TRBV7-8 and TRBJ2-7; 13 bases fit TRBD2. V shed 1 base and J 6 bases; nucleotides not matched to a gene: 3. The CDR3 is made up of 15 amino acids. CDR1 is SGHVS, CDR2 FQNEAQ, per germline. The DNA of the CDR3 is TGTGCCAGCAGCTTAGATACTAGCGGGAGGGGCGAGCAGTACTTC. Encoded protein: CASSLDTSGRGEQYF.

This chain uses TRBV27 with TRBJ2-3; perhaps TRBD2 as D (6 bases). The germline V and J ends were trimmed by 5 bases and 4 bases, with 10 bases remaining between them. The CDR3 is 13 residues long. The germline V gene has CDR1 MNHEY and CDR2 SMNVEV (reference sequence). The CDR3 DNA sequence: TGTGCCAGCAGTGGGGGGTTCGCAGATACGCAGTATTTT. As protein: CASSGGFADTQYF.

The rearrangement uses TRBV29-1 and TRBJ1-1; D not certain. Trimming took off 3 bases at V and 7 bases at J, with 18 bases between the two ends. This CDR3 is built from 14 residues. Germline V gene data show CDR1 as SQVTM and CDR2 as ANQGSEA. For the CDR3, the DNA is TGCAGCGTTGATGGTAGCGGGGTATGGAGTGAAGCTTTCTTT. This sequence encodes CSVDGSGVWSEAFF. Supplemented by reference TRBV29-1 and TRBJ1-1, the full variable domain reads SAVISQKPSRDICQRGTSLTIQCQVDSQVTMMFWYRQQPGQSLTLIATANQGSEATYESGFVIDKFPISRPNLTFSTLTVSNMSPEDSSIYLCSVDGSGVWSEAFFGQGTRLTVV.

The chain carries TRBV3-1 (or the pseudogene TRBV3-2) and TRBJ1-2; 8 positions agree with TRBD1. Trimming removed 0 bases from V and 2 bases from J; junction bases left unmatched: 8. The V gene's germline CDR1 is LGHDT and CDR2 YNNKEL (reference sequence). The CDR3 runs to 17 residues. CDR3 in amino acids: CASSQDISWTGNYGYTF. The CDR3 DNA is TGTGCCAGCAGCCAAGATATAAGCTGGACAGGGAACTATGGCTACACCTTC.

The rearrangement joins TRBV7-2 to TRBJ2-3; tentatively, D is TRBD2 (6 bases). The CDR3 loop spans 15 amino acids. Germline loops: CDR1 SGHTA, CDR2 FQGNSA. Trimming shortened V by 5 bases and J by 6 bases, and 18 bases separated the two germline ends. CDR3 in amino acids: CASSPPLAMGDTQYF. The CDR3, as DNA: TGTGCCAGCAGCCCCCCCCTAGCGATGGGGGATACGCAGTATTTT.

The CDR3 nucleotides are TGTGCCACCAGACAGGATAATAGCAATCAGCCCCAGCATTTT. This gives the protein CATRQDNSNQPQHF. This chain uses TRBV15 with TRBJ1-5, with D perhaps matching TRBD1 (5 bases). The CDR3 has 14 amino acids. Germline assignment: CDR1 LNHNV and CDR2 YYDKDF (reference sequence). V lost 6 bases, J lost 0 bases, and 9 bases lay in between.

CDR3 coding DNA: TGTGCCACCAGCAGAGATCTCCAGGAATCCTACGAGCAGTACTTC. Its protein is CATSRDLQESYEQYF. V gene TRBV15 combines with J gene TRBJ2-7; D is uncertain. The CDR3 length is 15 residues. V shed 0 bases and J shed 1 base, with 10 bases lying between them. CDR1 is LNHNV and CDR2 is YYDKDF in the germline V gene (reference sequence). The full variable domain, in which reference TRBV15 and TRBJ2-7 provide the parts outside the CDR3, is DAMVIQNPRYQVTQFGKPVTLSCSQTLNHNVMYWYQQKSSQAPKLLFHYYDKDFNNEADTPDNFQSRRPNTSFCFLDIRSPGLGDTAMYLCATSRDLQESYEQYFGPGTRLTVT.

This clone came up once. The rearrangement uses TRBV7-2 and TRBJ2-1, with 8 bases that match TRBD1. CDR3 size: 14 residues. V lost 3 bases, J lost 9 bases, and 7 bases stayed unmatched. Germline CDR1 is SGHTA and CDR2 is FQGNSA. CDR3 in DNA: TGTGCCAGCAGCTTTACGACAGGGGATCGTGAGCAGTTCTTC. Translated: CASSFTTGDREQFF. Combining the CDR3 with reference TRBV7-2 and TRBJ2-1 gives the whole variable domain GAGVSQSPSNKVTEKGKDVELRCDPISGHTALYWYRQSLGQGLEFLIYFQGNSAPDKSGLPSDRFSAERTGGSVSTLTIQRTQQEDSAVYLCASSFTTGDREQFFGPGTRLTVL.

This clone came up once. V is TRBV6-4 and J is TRBJ2-1, with D possibly being TRBD2 (5 bases). Trimming removed 2 bases from V and 2 bases from J, with 13 bases in between. The CDR3 is 16 amino acids. Germline V gene data show CDR1 as MRHNA and CDR2 as SNTAGT. CDR3 loop: CASSDGRLAPYNEQFF. Written as DNA, the CDR3 is TGTGCCAGCAGTGACGGGCGGCTAGCACCCTACAATGAGCAGTTCTTC.

This sequence joins TRBV28 and TRBJ2-7; D not resolved. This CDR3 contains 16 residues. The germline V and J ends were trimmed by 5 bases and 1 base, with 18 bases remaining between them. CDR1 and CDR2 from the germline V gene are MDHEN and SYDVKM. The CDR3 DNA follows: TGTGCCAGCAGTCCCCTGGCGACTTCCCTATCCTACGAGCAGTACTTC. Protein sequence: CASSPLATSLSYEQYF.

In its sample, this clone was seen once. This chain connects TRBV5-1 to TRBJ1-3; D might be TRBD1 (6 bases). This CDR3 is built from 16 residues. The V gene's germline CDR1 is SGHRS and CDR2 YFSETQ. V was trimmed by 0 bases and J by 0 bases, leaving 10 bases between them. This CDR3 is CASSLVPGASGNTIYF. In DNA, the CDR3 is TGCGCCAGCAGCTTGGTTCCAGGGGCCTCTGGAAACACCATATATTTT. Drawing the rest from reference TRBV5-1 and TRBJ1-3, the complete variable domain is KAGVTQTPRYLIKTRGQQVTLSCSPISGHRSVSWYQQTPGQGLQFLFEYFSETQRNKGNFPGRFSGRQFSNSRSEMNVSTLELGDSALYLCASSLVPGASGNTIYFGEGSWLTVV.

The chain recombines TRBV6-5 with TRBJ2-7; the D gene is possibly TRBD2 (5 bases). CDR3 length: 14 amino acids. V shed 8 bases and J shed 2 bases, with 16 bases lying between them. In germline, CDR1 is MNHEY, CDR2 SVGAGI. The CDR3 sequence is CASGVPGGPYEQYF. In DNA form, the CDR3 reads TGTGCCAGCGGGGTACCCGGAGGACCCTACGAGCAGTACTTC.

The chain combines TRBV15 with TRBJ1-1; TRBD1 is a possible D gene (6 bases). Germline V gives CDR1 LNHNV, CDR2 YYDKDF (reference sequence). The CDR3 is made up of 13 amino acids. V was clipped by 5 bases and J by 4 bases, with 11 bases between them. The CDR3 nucleotides are TGTGCCACCAGCGGCGGACAGTTCACTGAAGCTTTCTTT. This translates into CATSGGQFTEAFF.

In this sample, this clone turned up once. The chain recombines TRBV19 with TRBJ1-3; 10 bases are a match to TRBD1. With 8 bases clipped from V and 5 bases from J, the junction kept 9 bases outside the gene matches. In germline, CDR1 is LNHDA, CDR2 SQIVND (reference sequence). The length of the CDR3 is 15 residues. CDR3 protein: CASLPGQGTRNTIYF. DNA of the CDR3: TGTGCCAGTTTACCGGGACAGGGGACCCGAAACACCATATATTTT.

This clone has only a few counts. The chain uses TRBV30 and TRBJ1-4, with a weak D call TRBD1 (5 bases). Germline values: CDR1 GTSNPN, CDR2 SVGIG (reference sequence). Trimming took off 3 bases at V and 6 bases at J, with 23 bases between the two ends. This CDR3 comprises 17 residues. CDR3 region: CAWSHSRTPRGDEKLFF. Here the CDR3 DNA reads TGTGCCTGGAGCCACTCCCGGACACCTCGAGGCGATGAAAAACTGTTTTTT.

The chain is built from TRBV6-5 and TRBJ1-1, with D possibly TRBD1 on 5 matching bases. Trimming removed 6 bases at V and 0 bases at J, with 8 bases between. CDR1 MNHEY and CDR2 SVGAGI come from the germline V gene. This CDR3 comprises 13 residues. In nucleotides, the CDR3 is TGTGCCAGCAGCAGGGTTCTGAACACTGAAGCTTTCTTT. It yields the protein CASSRVLNTEAFF.

The CDR3 DNA follows: TGTGCCAGTAGCGAAGGACAGTTCTATGGCTACACCTTC. Translation: CASSEGQFYGYTF. V usage is TRBV19 and J usage is TRBJ1-2, with D perhaps TRBD1 (6 bases). This CDR3 contains 13 residues. The germline V and J ends were trimmed by 6 bases and 4 bases, with 12 bases remaining between them. From germline, CDR1 is LNHDA and CDR2 SQIVND (reference sequence).

V usage is TRBV6-1 and J usage is TRBJ2-2, with 10 bases that match TRBD1. CDR3 length equals 15 residues. After removal of 2 bases from V and 7 bases from J, the junction contained 4 bases not matched to a gene. CDR1 and CDR2 from the germline V gene are MNHNS and SASEGT. Here the CDR3 DNA reads TGTGCCAGCAGTGAACTGACAGGGGGCATCGGGGAGCTGTTTTTT. It specifies CASSELTGGIGELFF.

The rearrangement uses TRBV19 and TRBJ2-5; D possibly corresponds to TRBD1 (6 bases). The germline V gene encodes CDR1 LNHDA and CDR2 SQIVND (reference sequence). The CDR3 covers 12 residues. V lost 4 bases to trimming and J lost 7 bases, with 10 bases between them. CDR3 nucleotide sequence: TGTGCCAGTAGTAAAGAGGACAGGACCCAGTACTTC. Translation: CASSKEDRTQYF.

The chain is built from TRBV20-1 and TRBJ2-1, with a possible D match to TRBD2 (6 bases). V lost 3 bases to trimming and J lost 2 bases, with 17 bases between them. Germline V gene sequence: CDR1 DFQATT, CDR2 SNEGSKA (reference sequence). The CDR3 totals 16 residues. DNA for the CDR3: TGCAGTGCTAGTGTTCTTGCGGGATCCACCTACAATGAGCAGTTCTTC. It translates to CSASVLAGSTYNEQFF.

V is TRBV10-3 and J is TRBJ2-5; maybe TRBD2 (6 bases). CDR3 length: 15 residues. The V and J ends lost 3 bases and 3 bases respectively, with 14 bases between them. CDR1 ENHRY and CDR2 SYGVKD come from the germline V gene. The CDR3 DNA reads as TGTGCCATCAGTGATTACGCCTTAGCGGAAGAGACCCAGTACTTC. Its translation is CAISDYALAEETQYF.

The CDR3 DNA follows: TGTGCCAGCAGTATCTCGAGCTCCTACGAGCAGTACTTC. Protein: CASSISSSYEQYF. This chain joins TRBV12-3 or TRBV12-4 and TRBJ2-7; D unresolved. The CDR3 has 13 residues. Trimming removed 5 bases at V and 0 bases at J, with 8 bases between.

This chain joins TRBV3-1 (or the pseudogene TRBV3-2) and TRBJ1-6; 8 bases match TRBD1. The germline CDR1 and CDR2 sequences are LGHDT and YNNKEL (reference sequence). CDR3 length: 15 residues. The trim removed 2 bases at V and 6 bases at J, leaving 3 bases unmatched. For the CDR3, the DNA is TGTGCCAGCAGCCAAACGACAGGGGTTAATTCACCCCTCCACTTT. Encoded protein: CASSQTTGVNSPLHF.

The gene calls are TRBV19 and TRBJ1-5; D possibly corresponds to TRBD1 (6 bases). Germline V gene lookup returns CDR1 LNHDA and CDR2 SQIVND (reference sequence). The V gene lost 2 bases and the J gene lost 3 bases, with 11 bases spanning the gap. This CDR3 is built from 15 residues. The CDR3 reads CASSIRRQANQPQHF. Here the CDR3 DNA reads TGTGCCAGTAGTATACGCCGACAGGCCAATCAGCCCCAGCATTTT.

J is TRBJ1-1 and V is TRBV7-9, with TRBD1 identical over 8 bases. The CDR3 loop spans 15 amino acids. Looked up from germline, CDR1 is SEHNR and CDR2 is FQNEAQ (reference sequence). V was pared by 5 bases and J by 3 bases, with 8 bases of the junction left unmatched. The CDR3 sequence: CASSARQGAYTEAFF. CDR3 nucleotide sequence: TGTGCCAGCAGCGCACGCCAGGGGGCGTACACTGAAGCTTTCTTT. Together with reference TRBV7-9 and TRBJ1-1, the CDR3 gives the full variable domain: DTGVSQNPRHKITKRGQNVTFRCDPISEHNRLYWYRQTLGQGPEFLTYFQNEAQLEKSRLLSDRFSAERPKGSFSTLEIQRTEQGDSAMYLCASSARQGAYTEAFFGQGTRLTVV.

The J gene is TRBJ1-4, the V gene TRBV5-5; 7 bases agree with TRBD1. CDR3 size: 15 residues. Germline values: CDR1 SGHKS, CDR2 YYEKEE (reference sequence). V lost 5 bases, J lost 3 bases, and 7 bases stayed unmatched. The CDR3 is CASRITGDANEKLFF. CDR3 DNA: TGTGCCAGCAGGATCACAGGGGACGCTAATGAAAAACTGTTTTTT.

The genes are TRBV19 and TRBJ1-5; 9 nucleotides align to TRBD1. Trimming at V came to 9 bases and at J to 0 bases, leaving 15 bases not matched to a gene. Looked up from germline, CDR1 is LNHDA and CDR2 is SQIVND (reference sequence). The CDR3 sequence is 18 residues long. CDR3 in amino acids: CASRYGQGPSYSNQPQHF. DNA of the CDR3: TGTGCCAGCCGATATGGACAGGGGCCGAGTTATAGCAATCAGCCCCAGCATTTT.

The chain employs TRBV6-4 and TRBJ1-1; 8 bases fit TRBD1. The CDR3 totals 14 residues. Germline-derived CDR1 and CDR2 are MRHNA and SNTAGT. V lost 8 bases and J lost 10; bases outside the gene matches: 15. CDR3 residues: CASRERGPDRGAFF. The CDR3 DNA sequence: TGTGCCAGCCGAGAACGGGGGCCCGACAGGGGAGCTTTCTTT.